These T cell receptor beta chains were read from a single sample in a study of blood T cell repertoires in COVID-19. Only in-frame clones appear in the TCRdb table, and some are missing; sequencing was by immunoSEQ multiplex PCR. The sample lists roughly 360,000 clones, around four fifths occurring once. Sequencing input: PBMCs or T cells enriched from blood (not recorded which). These receptors originate from a woman aged 45-65 years who had recovered from COVID-19. The CDR3 runs from the conserved cysteine through the conserved F or W. A D gene is named only where the DNA matches it firmly. Rows may omit the clone size; those that give it use once, few, many or a size class.

NA | TRBJ2-1 | TRBV11-3 | NA | CASSPRSSYNEQFF | TGTGCCAGCAGCCCTAGGAGCTCCTACAATGAGCAGTTCTTC
NA | TRBJ2-3 | TRBV7-2 | NA | CASSLSRGAAQYF | TGTGCCAGCAGCTTATCCCGGGGGGCCGCGCAGTATTTT
NA | TRBJ2-3 | TRBV5-4 | NA | CASSLGQMQYF | TGTGCCAGCAGCCTCGGACAGATGCAGTATTTT
NA | TRBJ1-2 | TRBV19 | NA | CASSTPGGGGYTF | TGTGCCAGTAGTACACCGGGCGGGGGAGGCTACACCTTC
few | TRBJ2-3 | TRBV5-1 | NA | CASSLAPTSTDTQYF | TGCGCCAGCAGCTTGGCCCCGACTAGCACAGATACGCAGTATTTT
few | TRBJ2-3 | TRBV7-2 | TRBD2 | CASSLGLAGGHDTQYF | TGTGCCAGCAGCTTAGGGCTAGCGGGGGGGCACGATACGCAGTATTTT
NA | TRBJ2-1 | TRBV9 | TRBD1 | CASSAGQASYNEQFF | TGTGCCAGCAGCGCCGGACAGGCCTCCTACAATGAGCAGTTCTTC
NA | TRBJ1-6 | TRBV7-9 | TRBD1 | CASSTGTGSSPLHF | TGTGCCAGCAGCACGGGGACAGGGAGTTCACCCCTCCACTTT
NA | TRBJ2-5 | TRBV9 | NA | CASSVGAGETQYF | TGTGCCAGCAGCGTAGGAGCAGGGGAGACCCAGTACTTC
NA | TRBJ1-1 | TRBV20-1 | NA | CSASITGVEAFF | TGCAGTGCTAGTATTACAGGAGTTGAAGCTTTCTTT
once | TRBJ1-2 | TRBV7-9 | NA | CASSLETARYGYTF | TGTGCCAGCAGCTTAGAGACAGCCCGCTATGGCTACACCTTC
few | TRBJ2-3 | TRBV25-1 | NA | CASSEPAVHSYTQYF | TGTGCCAGCAGTGAACCGGCGGTGCATTCCTATACGCAGTATTTT
NA | TRBJ1-4 | TRBV4-3 | NA | CASSSPTGLGTVSNEKLFF | TGCGCCAGCAGCTCACCCACAGGGCTGGGAACGGTATCTAATGAAAAACTGTTTTTT
NA | TRBJ1-6 | TRBV6-5 | NA | CASSYRVGHSSTLHF | TGTGCCAGCAGCTACCGGGTGGGGCATTCATCCACCCTCCACTTT
NA | TRBJ1-4 | TRBV3-1/TRBV3-2 | TRBD1 | CASSPRDRGATNEKLFF | TGTGCCAGCAGCCCGCGGGACAGGGGCGCAACTAATGAAAAACTGTTTTTT
NA | TRBJ1-1 | TRBV30 | NA | CAWSVLREAFF | TGTGCCTGGAGTGTACTGCGGGAAGCTTTCTTT
NA | TRBJ1-5 | TRBV5-8 | TRBD1 | CASSFYGQVHQPQHF | TGTGCCAGCAGCTTCTATGGACAGGTTCATCAGCCCCAGCATTTT
few | TRBJ1-2 | TRBV29-1 | TRBD1 | CSVLLHRGSFVGGYTF | TGCAGCGTTCTTTTGCACAGGGGCAGTTTTGTTGGCGGCTACACCTTC
NA | TRBJ2-5 | TRBV6-2/TRBV6-3 | TRBD2 | CASSYGGGTETQYF | TGTGCCAGCAGTTACGGCGGGGGGACCGAGACCCAGTACTTC
NA | TRBJ2-2 | TRBV29-1 | NA | CSAGGEPSYTGELFF | TGCAGCGCCGGCGGGGAGCCTTCCTACACCGGGGAGCTGTTTTTT
NA | TRBJ1-5 | TRBV2 | NA | CASSSRTGNQPQHF | TGTGCCAGCAGCTCCCGGACAGGCAATCAGCCCCAGCATTTT
NA | TRBJ1-1 | TRBV19 | NA | CASNAGMGNTEAFF | TGTGCCAGTAATGCAGGGATGGGGAACACTGAAGCTTTCTTT
few | TRBJ1-5 | TRBV30 | TRBD1 | CAWSVKAGGIINQPQHF | TGTGCCTGGAGTGTAAAGGCAGGGGGCATCATCAATCAGCCCCAGCATTTT
NA | TRBJ2-5 | TRBV14 | TRBD2 | CASSQPYTGTSGRRAETQYF | TGTGCCAGCAGCCAACCCTACACCGGGACTAGCGGGAGACGGGCGGAGACCCAGTACTTC
NA | TRBJ2-1 | TRBV9 | NA | CASSVNRADEQFF | TGTGCCAGCAGCGTAAACAGGGCCGATGAGCAGTTCTTC
NA | TRBJ2-3 | TRBV4-3 | TRBD2 | CASSQDKLATGGTQYF | TGCGCCAGCAGCCAAGATAAACTAGCGACGGGGGGTACGCAGTATTTT
NA | TRBJ2-3 | TRBV7-9 | TRBD1 | CASSLQGAGTDTQYF | TGTGCCAGCAGCTTACAGGGGGCAGGCACAGATACGCAGTATTTT
NA | TRBJ1-6 | TRBV19 | TRBD1 | CASSLRTGESPLHF | TGTGCCAGTAGTCTCAGGACAGGGGAATCACCCCTCCACTTT
NA | TRBJ1-6 | TRBV11-1 | TRBD1 | CASSFGQGSSPLHF | TGTGCCAGCAGCTTCGGACAGGGCAGTTCACCCCTCCACTTT
NA | TRBJ2-1 | TRBV7-9 | NA | CASSLVAGLYNEQFF | TGTGCCAGCAGCTTAGTGGCAGGGCTTTATAATGAGCAGTTCTTC
NA | TRBJ2-7 | TRBV29-1 | TRBD1 | CSVRWGQGYEQYF | TGCAGCGTTCGATGGGGACAGGGCTACGAGCAGTACTTC
once | TRBJ1-2 | TRBV12-3/TRBV12-4 | NA | CASQTVGGYTF | TGTGCCAGCCAAACAGTTGGCGGCTACACCTTC
NA | TRBJ1-1 | TRBV5-4 | TRBD1 | CASRFDRENTEAFF | TGTGCCAGCAGGTTCGACAGGGAGAACACTGAAGCTTTCTTT
NA | TRBJ2-3 | TRBV6-1 | TRBD2 | CASSETSGGVTDTQYF | TGTGCCAGCAGTGAGACTAGCGGGGGGGTAACAGATACGCAGTATTTT
NA | TRBJ1-2 | TRBV4-1 | NA | CASSLLQGHGYTF | TGCGCCAGCAGCCTTTTGCAGGGGCATGGCTACACCTTC
many | TRBJ2-7 | TRBV5-6 | TRBD1 | CASSLLPGQSSYEQYF | TGTGCCAGCAGCTTGTTACCGGGACAGAGCTCCTACGAGCAGTACTTC
NA | TRBJ2-1 | TRBV11-3 | NA | CASSPQGSSYNEQFF | TGTGCCAGCAGCCCCCAGGGAAGCTCCTACAATGAGCAGTTCTTC
NA | TRBJ1-2 | TRBV19 | NA | CASSIVRVSSTGGYTF | TGTGCCAGTAGTATAGTTAGGGTGAGTTCGACGGGAGGCTACACCTTC
NA | TRBJ1-1 | TRBV2 | TRBD1 | CASRPRQGLAFF | TGTGCCAGCAGACCGCGACAGGGCCTTGCTTTCTTT
NA | TRBJ1-5 | TRBV4-2 | TRBD1 | CASSQGGQGWNQPQHF | TGTGCCAGCAGCCAAGGCGGACAGGGGTGGAATCAGCCCCAGCATTTT
NA | TRBJ2-1 | TRBV5-8 | NA | CASTGGQRGWYEQFF | TGTGCCAGCACCGGGGGCCAGCGGGGTTGGTATGAGCAGTTCTTC
NA | TRBJ1-1 | TRBV4-3 | TRBD1 | CASSQRTGVVDTEAFF | TGCGCCAGCAGCCAAAGGACAGGGGTGGTCGACACTGAAGCTTTCTTT
NA | TRBJ1-2 | TRBV18 | NA | CASSPSGLYGYTF | TGTGCCAGCTCACCCTCAGGGCTCTATGGCTACACCTTC
NA | TRBJ1-2 | TRBV7-2 | NA | CASSPNSQGRNYGYTF | TGTGCCAGCAGCCCTAATTCTCAGGGGCGTAACTATGGCTACACCTTC
NA | TRBJ1-4 | TRBV7-9 | TRBD1 | CASSLGTGLREKLFF | TGTGCCAGCAGCTTAGGGACAGGGCTTCGGGAAAAACTGTTTTTT
NA | TRBJ2-1 | TRBV3-1/TRBV3-2 | NA | CASSQGTTIYNEQFF | TGTGCCAGCAGCCAAGGGACTACCATCTACAATGAGCAGTTCTTC
NA | TRBJ2-1 | TRBV19 | TRBD2 | CASRLTSGGYNEQFF | TGTGCCAGTAGGTTGACTAGCGGGGGCTACAATGAGCAGTTCTTC
NA | TRBJ1-2 | TRBV2 | TRBD1 | CARTGTGYGYTF | TGTGCCAGGACCGGGACAGGGTATGGCTACACCTTC
NA | TRBJ2-5 | TRBV5-1 | TRBD2 | CASLYSGTVQETQYF | TGCGCCAGCTTGTATAGCGGGACGGTCCAAGAGACCCAGTACTTC
NA | TRBJ2-1 | TRBV9 | NA | CASSPGGNTFNEQFF | TGTGCCAGCAGCCCCGGCGGGAATACTTTCAATGAGCAGTTCTTC
NA | TRBJ2-1 | TRBV7-9 | NA | CASRLGSTNEQFF | TGTGCCAGCAGATTGGGGAGTACGAATGAGCAGTTCTTC
NA | TRBJ1-6 | TRBV30 | NA | CAAGVNNSPLHF | TGTGCCGCAGGGGTTAATAATTCACCCCTCCACTTT
NA | TRBJ1-1 | TRBV11-2 | TRBD1 | CASSSGQGLNTEAFF | TGTGCCAGCAGCTCGGGACAGGGGCTGAACACTGAAGCTTTCTTT
NA | TRBJ1-4 | TRBV18 | TRBD1 | CASSPVRQGELANEKLFF | TGTGCCAGCTCACCCGTTCGACAGGGAGAATTGGCTAATGAAAAACTGTTTTTT
few | TRBJ2-7 | TRBV6-2/TRBV6-3 | TRBD1 | CASSYRGPYEQYF | TGTGCCAGCAGTTACAGGGGGCCCTACGAGCAGTACTTC